This TCR beta chain was recorded in a study of blood T cell repertoires in COVID-19. Study background: Nucleic acid was either cDNA or gDNA, and it came from T cells, B-cell-depleted T cells, or PBMCs.

Method: immunoSEQ multiplex PCR; TCRdb's copy keeps in-frame clones and lacks some. The sample yields 200,000 to 250,000 clones, more than 75% seen once. V shed 2 bases and J 2 bases; nucleotides not matched to a gene: 3. Germline lookup yields CDR1 LGHDT and CDR2 YNNKEL (reference sequence). The CDR3 extends over 14 amino acids. This sequence was found in a man aged 40-49 years with acute or convalescent COVID-19. V gene TRBV3-1 (or the pseudogene TRBV3-2) combines with J gene TRBJ2-7; 7 nucleotides align to TRBD2. The sample comprised peripheral blood. CDR3 loop: CASSQSGGTYEQYF. The CDR3 DNA is TGTGCCAGCAGCCAATCCGGGGGGACCTACGAGCAGTACTTC.